This TCR beta chain comes out of a study of technical replicates of blood from a handful of donors. The method was immunoSEQ multiplex PCR; TCRdb's version includes in-frame clones alone and lacks a portion of them. The table includes tens of thousands of clones, more than 90% detected once. Sequences were obtained from T cells isolated from PBMCs. The sequence was collected from a human donor in good health.

CDR3 coding DNA: TGCGCCATACGGGACAGTGGGGGGACTGAAGCTTTCTTT. This sequence encodes CAIRDSGGTEAFF. This rearrangement joins TRBV10-2 to TRBJ1-1; 7 bases fit TRBD1. CDR1 and CDR2 from the germline V gene are WSHSY and SAAADI. J lost 5 bases, V lost 10 bases, and 10 bases had no gene match. The length of the CDR3 is 13 residues.